This paragraph reports one T cell receptor beta chain. These data come from a study of blood T cell repertoires in COVID-19. Here immunoSEQ multiplex PCR was the method, and the copy in TCRdb shows in-frame clones only, minus some. The data show 180,000 or so clones, with approximately 80% seen just once and under 15% held by the top ten. Germline CDR1 MDHEN, CDR2 SYDVKM. V dropped 9 bases and J dropped 0 bases, with 9 bases sitting between them. The CDR3 consists of 13 residues. The V gene is TRBV28, the J gene TRBJ1-5, with a weak D call TRBD1 (6 bases). The sequenced sample consisted of PBMCs or T cells enriched from blood (not recorded which). The receptor's source is a woman aged 60 to 75 who had recovered from COVID-19. Written as DNA, the CDR3 is TGTGCCAGTGGGGACAATAGCAATCAGCCCCAGCATTTT. Translation gives CASGDNSNQPQHF.